Listed below are T cell receptor beta chains from one sample, sequenced in a study of tumor-infiltrating lymphocytes in primary liver carcinoma. Via MiXCR, TCRdb re-called the multiplex PCR reads, giving one row per CDR3 protein. The table lists 60,000 to 90,000 distinct CDR3 sequences, about 70% of them singletons. The sequenced sample consisted of liver tumor tissue from sampling region 4. Source of these receptors: a man aged 40-49 years with primary liver carcinoma and hepatitis B virus infection. Both conserved end residues are part of each CDR3. A D gene is named only where the DNA matches it firmly. Only some rows state a clone size, as once, few, many or a class for expanded clones.

d_call,j_call,v_call,clone_size,cdr3_aa,cdr3_nt
TRBD1,TRBJ2-1,TRBV6-6,many,CASSYSPGQGYNEQFF,TGTGCCAGCAGTTACTCACCGGGACAGGGGTACAATGAGCAGTTCTTC
.,TRBJ1-3,TRBV7-8,many,CASTASMGPRSGNTIYF,TGTGCCAGCACCGCCAGCATGGGACCCCGCTCTGGAAACACCATATATTTT
TRBD2,TRBJ2-7,TRBV11-1,.,CGGSLAGTKQYF,TGTGGCGGCAGCTTAGCGGGGACAAAACAGTATTTC
.,TRBJ2-3,TRBV12-3/TRBV12-4,.,CASSLAISDQPQYF,TGTGCCAGCAGTTTAGCAATCTCAGATCAGCCCCAGTATTTT
TRBD1,TRBJ1-1,TRBV5-6,many,CASSLRQGNTEAFF,TGTGCCAGCAGCTTACGACAGGGGAACACTGAAGCTTTCTTT
.,TRBJ2-5,TRBV5-6,.,CASSLLGGKETQYF,TGTGCCAGCAGCTTGTTAGGCGGGAAAGAGACCCAGTACTTC
TRBD2,TRBJ2-1,TRBV5-5,.,CASSWSSGDNEQFF,TGTGCCAGTAGCTGGTCTAGCGGGGACAATGAGCAGTTCTTC
.,TRBJ2-5,TRBV11-2,.,CASNLVSGGSRRETQCF,TGTGCCAGCAACTTAGTCAGTGGGGGCAGTCGGCGAGAGACCCAGTGCTTC
TRBD1,TRBJ2-1,TRBV28,.,CASNPPGQGHNEQFF,TGTGCCAGCAACCCCCCGGGACAGGGCCACAATGAGCAGTTCTTC
TRBD2,TRBJ2-3,TRBV6-5,.,CASSHGLVGGTAPTNTQYF,TGTGCCAGCAGTCATGGACTAGTGGGAGGCACGGCACCCACAAATACGCAGTATTTT
TRBD2,TRBJ2-3,TRBV6-1,.,CANSLRPGPAGGPGTDTQNF,TGTGCCAACAGCCTTAGACCGGGACCGGCGGGAGGGCCCGGCACAGATACGCAGAATTTT
.,TRBJ2-3,TRBV4-1,.,CASSHGQTTGTQYF,TGCGCCAGCAGCCATGGTCAGACCACAGGTACGCAGTATTTT
.,TRBJ2-7,TRBV11-2,.,CTSSLGQVDHEQYF,TGTACCAGCAGCTTGGGGCAGGTAGACCACGAGCAGTACTTC
TRBD1,TRBJ2-2,TRBV11-2,.,CASSLDHYTGEPFF,TGTGCCAGCAGCCTGGACCATTACACAGGGGAGCCGTTTTTT
TRBD1,TRBJ1-2,TRBV6-1,.,CASDRDRGHLVDYDYTF,TGTGCCAGCGACCGGGACAGGGGGCATCTTGTGGACTATGACTACACCTTC
.,TRBJ1-1,TRBV28,.,CVSSSSSLAEAFF,TGTGTCAGCAGTTCCTCAAGCCTGGCTGAAGCTTTCTTT
TRBD2,TRBJ2-1,TRBV10-2,.,CASYAGGGYNEQFF,TGCGCCAGCTACGCGGGGGGCGGCTACAATGAGCAGTTCTTC
.,TRBJ2-7,TRBV6-6,.,CASSYLPQPTYEQYF,TGTGCCAGCAGTTATTTGCCGCAACCGACCTACGAGCAGTACTTC
TRBD2,TRBJ2-7,TRBV2,.,CASRVTSGRAQGEQHF,TGTGCCAGCAGAGTCACTAGCGGGAGGGCCCAGGGCGAGCAGCACTTC
.,TRBJ2-5,TRBV6-1,.,CANSEEADSGTLSQYF,TGTGCCAACAGTGAAGAGGCTGACAGTGGGACGTTGTCCCAGTACTTC
.,TRBJ1-5,TRBV12-3/TRBV12-4,.,CASSFGIGGNQPQHF,TGTGCCAGCAGTTTTGGGATTGGGGGCAATCAGCCCCAGCATTTT
.,TRBJ2-5,TRBV11-2,.,CVSCLVLAERGETQYF,TGTGTCAGCTGCTTAGTATTGGCGGAACGGGGGGAGACCCAGTACTTC
.,TRBJ1-1,TRBV6-5,once,CASAQRQEGTEAFF,TGTGCCAGCGCCCAGCGCCAAGAGGGAACTGAAGCTTTCTTT
TRBD2,TRBJ2-5,TRBV4-1,.,CGSSSRLAGAQETQYF,TGTGGCAGCAGCTCCCGGTTAGCGGGAGCCCAAGAGACCCAGTACTTC
TRBD2,TRBJ2-7,TRBV7-9,many,CASSMGTSSGQYF,TGTGCCAGCAGCATGGGGACTAGCTCAGGGCAGTACTTC
.,TRBJ2-3,TRBV29-1,.,CIGSTQGVGGTQYF,TGCATCGGCTCAACGCAGGGTGTTGGAGGTACGCAGTATTTT
.,TRBJ2-7,TRBV5-1,few,CASRTQGSYEQYF,TGCGCCAGCAGAACACAGGGATCCTACGAGCAGTACTTC
.,TRBJ2-5,TRBV28,many,CASRGPTNQETQYF,TGTGCCAGCAGGGGACCAACCAACCAAGAGACCCAGTACTTC
TRBD1,TRBJ2-1,TRBV24-1,once,CATSGDRDDELFF,TGTGCCACCAGTGGGGACAGGGACGATGAGCTGTTCTTC
.,TRBJ2-1,TRBV7-9,.,CASSYPDSLERFF,TGTGCCAGTAGCTATCCTGACTCCTTAGAGCGGTTCTTC
TRBD1,TRBJ2-7,TRBV4-1,.,CASSPQGGQGAYEQYF,TGCGCCAGCAGCCCACAAGGCGGACAGGGGGCCTATGAGCAGTACTTC
TRBD2,TRBJ2-1,TRBV11-2,.,CASSFRLAGDINEQFF,TGTGCCAGTAGCTTTCGACTAGCGGGAGACATCAATGAGCAGTTCTTC
TRBD1,TRBJ1-6,TRBV6-5,.,CASSNSGLQGAGNSPLHF,TGTGCCAGCAGTAACTCGGGGCTACAGGGGGCGGGAAATTCACCCCTCCACTTT
.,TRBJ2-1,TRBV14,.,CDSSPIPGTNNEQFF,TGTGACAGCAGCCCTATTCCCGGCACCAACAATGAGCAGTTCTTC
TRBD2,TRBJ2-3,TRBV28,.,CASSNSSRTSGPTDTQYF,TGTGCCAGCAGCAACTCCTCCAGGACTAGCGGGCCCACAGATACGCAGTATTTT
TRBD2,TRBJ2-1,TRBV7-9,.,CAISPGRAGVWDEQFF,TGCGCCATCAGCCCGGGCAGGGCGGGAGTCTGGGATGAGCAGTTCTTC
.,TRBJ1-1,TRBV20-1,.,CSALRAELNTEAFF,TGCAGTGCTTTAAGGGCCGAGTTGAACACTGAAGCTTTCTTT
.,TRBJ2-3,TRBV12-3/TRBV12-4,many,CASSAGLPGSDTQYF,TGTGCCAGCAGCGCTGGACTCCCGGGGTCAGATACGCAGTATTTT
TRBD2,TRBJ2-1,TRBV6-6,many,CASSYGASGSGNEQFF,TGTGCCAGCAGTTACGGGGCTAGCGGGAGTGGCAATGAGCAGTTCTTC
.,TRBJ2-7,TRBV29-1,.,CSVTQREQYF,TGTAGCGTCACACAACGCGAGCAGTACTTC
TRBD1,TRBJ1-2,TRBV2,.,CASGSSRDRGSNYCYTF,TGTGCCAGCGGTTCGTCCCGGGACAGGGGAAGTAACTATTGCTACACCTTC
.,TRBJ1-6,TRBV4-1,.,CASNRSSGRTYNSPLHF,TGCGCCAGCAACCGAAGTTCGGGACGGACTTATAATTCACCCCTCCACTTT
.,TRBJ2-1,TRBV6-5,.,CASSYIDNNEQFF,TGTGCCAGCAGTTACATTGACAACAATGAGCAGTTCTTC
TRBD1,TRBJ1-5,TRBV4-1,.,CTRSRQGTGGDGNQPQHF,TGCACTCGCAGCCGACAAGGAACAGGGGGCGATGGCAATCAGCCCCAGCATTTT
TRBD2,TRBJ2-2,TRBV25-1,.,CASKGVAGGNTGELFF,TGCGCCAGTAAAGGAGTAGCGGGAGGGAACACCGGGGAGCTGTTTTTT
TRBD1,TRBJ1-2,TRBV28,many,CASSPSGQGFGYTF,TGTGCCAGCAGTCCCTCCGGACAGGGATTTGGCTACACCTTC